Below, 28 T cell receptor beta chains from the same sample are listed, as sequenced in a study of T cell repertoires in cytomegalovirus infection. TCRdb re-derived calls from the reads in MiXCR, one entry per CDR3 protein. Of around 310,000 distinct CDR3 sequences in the sample, roughly 15% are singletons; the top ten hold around 11%. Sequenced: PBMCs. These TCRs come from a human donor in good health (CMV status not recorded). Some clones in this sample may be carry-over from other donors' samples.

Details on this clonotype: Being one base from a much bigger clone, this may be a read error. The gene calls are TRBV7-2 and TRBJ2-5, with TRBD2 as a possible D gene (7 bases). The germline CDR1 and CDR2 sequences are SGHTA and FQGNSA. V was pared by 7 bases and J by 5 bases, with 17 bases between. This CDR3 comprises 14 residues. The CDR3 coding sequence is TGTGCCAGCAACAGATGGGGGGGCGGGGAGACCCAGTACTTC. It encodes CASNRWGGGETQYF.

The gene calls are TRBV28 and TRBJ2-3, with TRBD2 matching over 7 bases. V shed 3 bases, J shed 6 bases, and the junction held 12 bases outside the gene matches. The CDR3 sequence is 16 residues long. Germline V lookup: CDR1 MDHEN, CDR2 SYDVKM. Written as DNA, the CDR3 is TGTGCCAGCAGTTTGATCCTGGGGGGGTTCTGGGATACGCAGTATTTT. Translating it yields CASSLILGGFWDTQYF. Full variable domain (remainder filled in from reference TRBV28 and TRBJ2-3): DVKVTQSSRYLVKRTGEKVFLECVQDMDHENMFWYRQDPGLGLRLIYFSYDVKMKEKGDIPEGYSVSREKKERFSLILESASTNQTSMYLCASSLILGGFWDTQYFGPGTRLTVL.

This chain joins TRBV19 and TRBJ1-1; 11 positions match TRBD1. The V and J ends lost 4 bases and 5 bases, in that order; junction bases with no gene match: 3. CDR1 and CDR2 (germline): LNHDA, SQIVND (reference sequence). CDR3 length equals 14 residues. The chain's CDR3 is CASSTGTGGTEAFF. CDR3 in DNA: TGTGCCAGTAGTACTGGGACAGGGGGTACTGAAGCTTTCTTT.

V and J are TRBV12-3 or TRBV12-4 and TRBJ1-5; no reliable D call. V gave up 7 bases and J gave up 3 bases, with 10 bases separating them. This CDR3 is 13 amino acids long. The CDR3 loop is CASTGPANQPQHF. The CDR3 coding sequence is TGTGCCAGCACTGGGCCGGCCAATCAGCCCCAGCATTTT.

This clonotype was detected a few times. The gene calls are TRBV14 and TRBJ1-1; D unclear. V was shortened by 1 base and J by 4 bases, with 10 bases between the two germline ends. Looked up from germline, CDR1 is SGHDN and CDR2 is FVKESK. The CDR3 has 14 residues. The CDR3 DNA sequence: TGTGCCAGCAGCCAAGTTCGAGGATCCACTGAAGCTTTCTTT. This codes for CASSQVRGSTEAFF.

This clonotype was seen repeatedly, ten times or more. This chain uses TRBV12-3 or TRBV12-4 with TRBJ1-5; 10 nucleotides agree with TRBD1. Unmatched junction bases numbered 9, after V lost 6 bases and J lost 7 bases. This CDR3 is built from 15 residues. As DNA, the CDR3 is TGTGCCAGCAGCTTGCGGGACAGGGGCCGCCAGCCCCAGCATTTT. It encodes CASSLRDRGRQPQHF.

This chain joins TRBV5-4 and TRBJ2-1; 7 nucleotides match TRBD2. Germline V gene sequence: CDR1 SGHNT, CDR2 YYREEE (reference sequence). CDR3 size: 16 residues. Losses at the gene ends were 4 bases for V and 3 bases for J; bases not matched to a gene: 10. CDR3 nucleotides: TGTGCCAGCAGCAGGGCGGGGGAAATAAACTACAATGAGCAGTTCTTC. This codes for CASSRAGEINYNEQFF.

V gene TRBV20-1 combines with J gene TRBJ1-5, with D hard to call. V lost 5 bases, J lost 5 bases, and 16 bases lay in between. Germline V gives CDR1 DFQATT, CDR2 SNEGSKA (reference sequence). This CDR3 has 14 residues. The CDR3 DNA reads TGCAGTGCTGGCGTGACTGGGGATCATCAGCCCCAGCATTTT. Residues: CSAGVTGDHQPQHF.

This chain links TRBV2 with TRBJ1-1; TRBD1 might be the D (5 bases). Germline-derived CDR1 and CDR2 are SNHLY and FYNNEI. The CDR3 spans 15 residues. The V gene lost 7 bases and the J gene lost 1 base, with 16 bases spanning the gap. This CDR3 reads CASTFETAGNTEAFF. CDR3 DNA: TGTGCCAGCACCTTTGAGACAGCCGGGAACACTGAAGCTTTCTTT.

This clonotype was observed a few times. The rearrangement links TRBV7-3 to TRBJ1-2; perhaps TRBD1 as D (6 bases). Looked up from germline, CDR1 is SGHTA and CDR2 is FQGTGA. Trimming left V 1 base short and J 4 bases short, with 13 bases between. The CDR3 consists of 15 residues. CDR3 region: CASSLNGAGAYGYTF. The CDR3 coding sequence is TGTGCCAGCAGCTTAAATGGGGCAGGGGCCTATGGCTACACCTTC.

Ten or more counts support this clonotype. The chain is built from TRBV6-5 and TRBJ1-6; the D is unclear. Germline V lookup: CDR1 MNHEY, CDR2 SVGAGI. V lost 2 bases and J 8 bases, leaving 13 bases between the germline ends. The CDR3 covers 15 residues. CDR3 sequence (DNA): TGTGCCAGCAGTTACGGTAGGGAGGCGGATTCACCCCTCCACTTT. The encoded protein is CASSYGREADSPLHF.

This clonotype was recorded many times. The V and J genes are TRBV10-3 and TRBJ1-6, with 8 bases matching TRBD1. The length of the CDR3 is 18 residues. With 0 bases clipped from V and 0 bases from J, the junction kept 4 bases outside the gene matches. Germline loops: CDR1 ENHRY, CDR2 SYGVKD. CDR3 in amino acids: CAISESRTGSSYNSPLHF. CDR3 coding DNA: TGTGCCATCAGTGAGTCGAGGACAGGGAGCTCCTATAATTCACCCCTCCACTTT.

The sample holds many counts of this clonotype. V is TRBV12-5 and J is TRBJ1-1, with TRBD1 identical over 7 bases. The CDR3 is 16 residues long. The junction had 6 bases not matched to a gene; V was cut back by 2 bases and J by 0 bases. CDR1 and CDR2 (germline): LGHNT, FRNRAP. CDR3 in DNA: TGTGCTAGTGGTTTGTCCCCGACAGGGATGAACACTGAAGCTTTCTTT. Translation: CASGLSPTGMNTEAFF.

This clonotype was counted many times. The CDR3 DNA follows: TGCAGTGCCGCGGGACCCGTCCTTCTCCATGAGCAGTTCTTC. This encodes CSAAGPVLLHEQFF. V gene TRBV20-1 combines with J gene TRBJ2-1; D might be TRBD2 (6 bases). Trimming took off 6 bases at V and 8 bases at J, with 20 bases between the two ends. The CDR3 is 14 residues long. Per the germline V gene, CDR1 is DFQATT and CDR2 is SNEGSKA (reference sequence).

This clonotype was seen a few times. V is TRBV6-5 and J is TRBJ2-7; the match to TRBD1 covers 7 bases. Trimming cost V 2 bases and J 1 base; bases outside gene matches: 2. Germline values: CDR1 MNHEY, CDR2 SVGAGI. This CDR3 has 14 amino acids. The CDR3 sequence is CASSYRGQSYEQYF. The DNA of the CDR3 is TGTGCCAGCAGTTACAGGGGACAGTCCTACGAGCAGTACTTC.

This clonotype was seen once. This rearrangement joins TRBV12-3 or TRBV12-4 to TRBJ2-3; D is possibly TRBD2 (6 bases). Trimming took 4 bases from V and 0 from J, leaving 14 bases between them. The CDR3 length is 16 residues. The CDR3 loop is CASSSRDFSSTDTQYF. CDR3 nucleotides: TGTGCCAGCAGTTCCCGGGACTTCAGCAGCACAGATACGCAGTATTTT.

This clonotype was picked up a small number of times. The chain is built from TRBV28 and TRBJ1-5, with a weak D call TRBD1 (5 bases). Per germline, CDR1 MDHEN and CDR2 SYDVKM. The CDR3 runs 14 residues. V was clipped by 5 bases and J by 5 bases, with 13 bases between them. The CDR3, as DNA: TGTGCCAGCAGTCCCGGACAAGACTATCAGCCCCAGCATTTT. It translates to CASSPGQDYQPQHF.

This chain uses TRBV10-3 with TRBJ2-3, with D perhaps assigned TRBD1 or TRBD2 (6 bases each). This CDR3 has 15 residues. Germline lookup yields CDR1 ENHRY and CDR2 SYGVKD. Trimming cost V 6 bases and J 0 bases, with 13 bases left between them. CDR3: CAIRDQGTSTDTQYF. CDR3 coding DNA: TGTGCCATCAGAGACCAGGGGACTAGCACAGATACGCAGTATTTT.

The J gene is TRBJ1-1, the V gene TRBV12-3 or TRBV12-4; 7 bases align to TRBD1. The CDR3 runs 14 residues. The trim removed 8 bases at V and 2 bases at J, leaving 8 bases unmatched. The CDR3 region is CASSWQGGNTEAFF. For the CDR3, the DNA is TGTGCCAGCTCCTGGCAGGGGGGTAACACTGAAGCTTTCTTT.

This clonotype has a handful of counts. The genes are TRBV6-6 and TRBJ1-2; D is uncertain. Germline assignment: CDR1 MNHNY and CDR2 SVGAGI (reference sequence). CDR3 length: 14 residues. The ends were cut back, 8 bases at V and 6 bases at J, with 19 bases in the middle. As DNA, the CDR3 is TGTGCCAGCTCCCCTGGACCCGGCGGGAATGGCTACACCTTC. Encoded protein: CASSPGPGGNGYTF.

The CDR3 sequence: CASSYQGSYGYTF. CDR3 sequence (DNA): TGTGCCAGCAGTTACCAGGGGAGCTATGGCTACACCTTC. This chain connects TRBV6-6 to TRBJ1-2, with D perhaps TRBD1 (6 bases). This CDR3 contains 13 residues. Germline V gene lookup returns CDR1 MNHNY and CDR2 SVGAGI (reference sequence). V was clipped by 2 bases and J by 4 bases, with 8 bases between them.

CDR3: CASSLSASPLHF. The CDR3 DNA sequence: TGTGCCAGCAGCTTATCGGCTTCACCCCTCCACTTT. J is TRBJ1-6 and V is TRBV7-2; D not resolved. V was shortened by 2 bases and J by 9 bases, with 5 bases between the two germline ends. Germline loops: CDR1 SGHTA, CDR2 FQGNSA. This CDR3 contains 12 residues.

The genes are TRBV20-1 and TRBJ2-3; the match to TRBD2 covers 10 bases. The ends lost 5 bases at V and 0 bases at J; junction bases unmatched: 5. The CDR3 runs to 15 residues. Germline V gene data show CDR1 as DFQATT and CDR2 as SNEGSKA (reference sequence). The CDR3 DNA reads as TGCAGTGCTCCCCTAGCGGGGGATAGCACAGATACGCAGTATTTT. This gives the protein CSAPLAGDSTDTQYF.

This clonotype came up many times. This sequence joins TRBV10-2 and TRBJ1-1; weak D call: TRBD1 (5 bases). This CDR3 comprises 13 residues. The germline CDR1 and CDR2 sequences are WSHSY and SAAADI. V was clipped by 6 bases and J by 2 bases, with 10 bases between them. For the CDR3, the DNA is TGCGCCAGCAGCGGGACGGCCAACACTGAAGCTTTCTTT. Protein: CASSGTANTEAFF.

This clonotype was observed at least ten times. This chain uses TRBV7-9 with TRBJ2-1; 9 bases are shared with TRBD1. The CDR3 contains 17 residues. From germline, CDR1 is SEHNR and CDR2 FQNEAQ (reference sequence). Trimming cost V 5 bases and J 0 bases; bases outside gene matches: 8. This CDR3 is CASSPGQGQFSYNEQFF. CDR3 DNA sequence: TGTGCCAGCAGCCCCGGACAGGGGCAATTCTCCTACAATGAGCAGTTCTTC.

The chain links TRBV19 to TRBJ2-3, with D possibly matching TRBD1 (6 bases). The CDR3 has 16 residues. The ends were cut back, 5 bases at V and 2 bases at J, with 17 bases in the middle. Per germline, CDR1 LNHDA and CDR2 SQIVND (reference sequence). This chain's CDR3 is CASSPLQGLLTDTQYF. CDR3 sequence (DNA): TGTGCCAGTAGTCCACTCCAGGGGCTCCTCACAGATACGCAGTATTTT.

In its sample, this clonotype was seen many times. The V gene is TRBV20-1, the J gene TRBJ2-1; D is undetermined. The germline V gene has CDR1 DFQATT and CDR2 SNEGSKA (reference sequence). V was clipped by 7 bases and J by 5 bases, with 15 bases between them. This CDR3 has 13 residues. As DNA, the CDR3 is TGCAGTGTGGAACCTCATCAAAACAATGAGCAGTTCTTC. Encoded protein: CSVEPHQNNEQFF.

This chain links TRBV12-3 or TRBV12-4 with TRBJ1-1, with D uncertain. CDR3 length: 13 residues. With 6 bases removed from V and 4 bases from J, the gap between germline ends came to 12 bases. The CDR3 protein is CASSLLEGTEAFF. As DNA, the CDR3 is TGTGCCAGCAGCCTCTTGGAAGGCACTGAAGCTTTCTTT.